One T cell receptor beta chain is described in this entry. Its antigen is currently unknown. V gave up 4 bases and J gave up 4 bases, with 10 bases separating them. This CDR3 spans 14 amino acids. Germline loops: CDR1 SNHLY, CDR2 FYNNEI. The data were taken from a study of T cell responses to AZD1222 COVID-19 vaccine. Study-level findings and limits: Researchers took repertoire samples only after the peak T cell response had come.

The data were produced by immunoSEQ multiplex PCR, yet TCRdb's version contains in-frame clones alone and is incomplete. The sample includes about 120,000 clones, roughly 90% seen only once; the top ten take 2.6%. The chain is built from TRBV2 and TRBJ2-2; no reliable D call. The source is an adult who received the AZD1222 COVID-19 vaccine. The sample consisted of peripheral blood, taken 28 days after the second AZD1222 dose. CDR3 protein: CASSVRSLTGELFF. DNA for the CDR3: TGTGCCAGCAGTGTGAGAAGTCTCACCGGGGAGCTGTTTTTT. Drawing the rest from reference TRBV2 and TRBJ2-2, the complete variable domain is EPEVTQTPSHQVTQMGQEVILRCVPISNHLYFYWYRQILGQKVEFLVSFYNNEISEKSEIFDDQFSVERPDGSNFTLKIRSTKLEDSAMYFCASSVRSLTGELFFGEGSRLTVL.